The T cell receptor beta chain described here comes from a study of T cell responses to AZD1222 COVID-19 vaccine. Study findings and constraints: Females outnumbered males among donors, who were mostly white British; clonal diversity was possibly underestimated. Baseline serostatus was positive in only six or seven AZD1222 recipients.

Pooling covered second doses at about 4 or about 12 weeks. CDR1 and CDR2 from the germline V gene are SGHTA and FQGNSA. The CDR3 covers 11 residues. V was pared by 4 bases and J by 3 bases, with 4 bases between. TCRdb keeps only in-frame clones here, not all; method: immunoSEQ multiplex PCR. The sample consists of approximately 150,000 clones, 90% of them appearing once. Concerning this clone: The antigen is undetermined.

The starting material was peripheral blood, obtained 28 days after the second AZD1222 dose. The receptor was derived from an adult who received the AZD1222 COVID-19 vaccine. V is TRBV7-2 and J is TRBJ2-7; no reliable D call. The CDR3 bases are TGTGCCAGCAGCTACAACTACGAGCAGTACTTC. Translation: CASSYNYEQYF.